Included here is one TCR beta chain sequence, with context. Its target is unknown. The sample comes from a study of cytomegalovirus exposure and HLA in healthy donors. Study results and limitations: In a later analysis, TCR beta V- and J-gene trimming was associated with a missense DCLRE1C variant. Earlier analysis yielded a pattern in which most TCR beta V segments were productive about 90% or about 30% of the time.

PCR involved 60 Vbeta and 13 Jbeta primers. Repertoires were generated with immunoSEQ multiplex PCR, while TCRdb's copy carries only in-frame clones and drops some. The sample carries over 150,000 clones, about three quarters recorded once. Sampled while nominally healthy, donors likely had unrecorded immune exposures. CDR1 and CDR2 (germline): SGHRS, YFSETQ. The CDR3 runs 15 residues. The sequenced sample was PBMCs. J is TRBJ2-5 and V is TRBV5-1, with 9 positions matching TRBD1. The J call may be in error: the DNA end matches TRBJ2-7 better. The origin of this receptor is a woman aged 50 to 60 in good health and CMV-seropositive. Written as DNA, the CDR3 is TGCGCCAGCAGCCTTCCAGGGACAGGGAGCGCCGAGCAGTACTTC. Protein: CASSLPGTGSAEQYF.